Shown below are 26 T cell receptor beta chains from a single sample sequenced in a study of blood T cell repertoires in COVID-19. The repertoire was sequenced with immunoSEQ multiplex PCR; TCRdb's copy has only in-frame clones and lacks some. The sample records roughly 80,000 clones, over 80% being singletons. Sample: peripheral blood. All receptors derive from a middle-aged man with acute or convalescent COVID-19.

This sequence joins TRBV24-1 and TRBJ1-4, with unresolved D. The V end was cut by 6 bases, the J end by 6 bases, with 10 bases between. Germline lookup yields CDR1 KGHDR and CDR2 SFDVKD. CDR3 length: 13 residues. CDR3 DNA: TGTGCCACCAGTCGCGGGCAAGATGAAAAACTGTTTTTT. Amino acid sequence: CATSRGQDEKLFF.

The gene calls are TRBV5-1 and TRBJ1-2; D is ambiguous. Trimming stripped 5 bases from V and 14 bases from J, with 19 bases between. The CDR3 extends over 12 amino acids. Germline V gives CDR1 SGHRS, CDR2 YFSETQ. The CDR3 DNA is TGCGCCAGCAGTTCCGGGGAACAAGTATGTACCTTC. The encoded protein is CASSSGEQVCTF.

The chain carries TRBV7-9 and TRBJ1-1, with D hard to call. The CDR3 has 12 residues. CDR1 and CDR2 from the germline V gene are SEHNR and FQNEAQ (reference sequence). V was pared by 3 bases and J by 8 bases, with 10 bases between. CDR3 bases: TGTGCCAGCAGCTTTATGGGCAGAGAAGCTTTCTTT. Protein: CASSFMGREAFF.

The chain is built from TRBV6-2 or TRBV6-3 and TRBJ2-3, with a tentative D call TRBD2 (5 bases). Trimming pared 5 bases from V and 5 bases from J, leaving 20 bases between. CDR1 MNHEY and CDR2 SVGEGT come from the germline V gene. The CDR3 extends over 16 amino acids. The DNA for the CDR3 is TGTGCCAGCAGTCCGCCGAGGGTGCACCCTGGAGATACGCAGTATTTT. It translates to CASSPPRVHPGDTQYF.

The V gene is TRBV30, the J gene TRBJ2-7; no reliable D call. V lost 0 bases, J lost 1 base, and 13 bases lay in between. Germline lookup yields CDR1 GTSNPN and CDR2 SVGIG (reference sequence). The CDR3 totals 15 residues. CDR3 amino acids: CAWSVTASYSYEQYF. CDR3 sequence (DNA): TGTGCCTGGAGTGTAACAGCCTCCTATTCCTACGAGCAGTACTTC.

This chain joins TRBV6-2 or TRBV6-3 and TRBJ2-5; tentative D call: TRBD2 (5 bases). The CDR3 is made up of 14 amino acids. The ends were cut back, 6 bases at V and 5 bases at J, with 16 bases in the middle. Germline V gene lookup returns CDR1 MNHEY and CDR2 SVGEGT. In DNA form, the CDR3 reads TGTGCCAGCAGCCCCGGAGGTCTGCGGGAGACCCAGTACTTC. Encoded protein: CASSPGGLRETQYF.

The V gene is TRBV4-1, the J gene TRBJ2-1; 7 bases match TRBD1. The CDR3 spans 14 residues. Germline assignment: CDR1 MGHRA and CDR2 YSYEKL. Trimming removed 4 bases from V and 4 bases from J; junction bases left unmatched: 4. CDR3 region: CASSLGQLYNEQFF. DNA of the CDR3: TGCGCCAGCAGCCTGGGACAGCTGTACAATGAGCAGTTCTTC.

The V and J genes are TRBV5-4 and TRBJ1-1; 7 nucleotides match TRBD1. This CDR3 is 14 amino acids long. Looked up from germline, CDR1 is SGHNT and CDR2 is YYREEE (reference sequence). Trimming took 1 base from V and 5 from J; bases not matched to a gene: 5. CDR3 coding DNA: TGTGCCAGCAGCTTGAGAACAGGGGTTACTGAAGCTTTCTTT. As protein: CASSLRTGVTEAFF.

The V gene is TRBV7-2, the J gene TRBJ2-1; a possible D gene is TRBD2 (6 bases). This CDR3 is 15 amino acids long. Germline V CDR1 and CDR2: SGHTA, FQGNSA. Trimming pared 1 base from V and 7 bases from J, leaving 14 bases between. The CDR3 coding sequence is TGTGCCAGCAGCTTAGGGTGGGTCGGGAGTAATGAGCAGTTCTTC. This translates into CASSLGWVGSNEQFF.

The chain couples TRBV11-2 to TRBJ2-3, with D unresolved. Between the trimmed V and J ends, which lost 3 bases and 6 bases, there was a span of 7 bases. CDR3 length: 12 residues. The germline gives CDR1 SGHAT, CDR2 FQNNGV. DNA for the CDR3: TGTGCCAGCAGCTTCGCCAGGGATACGCAGTATTTT. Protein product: CASSFARDTQYF.

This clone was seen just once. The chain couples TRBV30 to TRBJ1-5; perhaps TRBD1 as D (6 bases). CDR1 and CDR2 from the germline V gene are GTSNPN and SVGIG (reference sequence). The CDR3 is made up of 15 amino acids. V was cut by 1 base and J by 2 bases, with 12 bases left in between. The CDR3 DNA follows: TGTGCCTGGAGTGGGCCGGGACACGGCAATCAGCCCCAGCATTTT. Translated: CAWSGPGHGNQPQHF.

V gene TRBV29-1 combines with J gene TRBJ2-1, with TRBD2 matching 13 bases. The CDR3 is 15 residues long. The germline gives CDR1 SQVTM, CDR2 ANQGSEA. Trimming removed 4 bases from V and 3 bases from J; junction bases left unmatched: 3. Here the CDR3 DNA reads TGCAGCGTTGGGCGGACTAGCGGGAGCTACAATGAGCAGTTCTTC. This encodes CSVGRTSGSYNEQFF.

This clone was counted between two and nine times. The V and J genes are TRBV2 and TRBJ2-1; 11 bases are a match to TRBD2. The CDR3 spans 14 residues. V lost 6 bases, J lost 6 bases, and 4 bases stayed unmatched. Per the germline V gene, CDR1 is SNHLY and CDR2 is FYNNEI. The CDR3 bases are TGTGCCAGCAGGGCGACTAGCGGGGTCAATGAGCAGTTCTTC. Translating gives CASRATSGVNEQFF.

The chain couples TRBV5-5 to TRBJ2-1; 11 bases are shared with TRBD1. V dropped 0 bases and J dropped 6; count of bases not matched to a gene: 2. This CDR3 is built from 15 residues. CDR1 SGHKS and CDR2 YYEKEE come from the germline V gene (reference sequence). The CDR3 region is CASSLGDRGANEQFF. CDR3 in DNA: TGTGCCAGCAGCTTGGGGGACAGGGGGGCCAATGAGCAGTTCTTC.

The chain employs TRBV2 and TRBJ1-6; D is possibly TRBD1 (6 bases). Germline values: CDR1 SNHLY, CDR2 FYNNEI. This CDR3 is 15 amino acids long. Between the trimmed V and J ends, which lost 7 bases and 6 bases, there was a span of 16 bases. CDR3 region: CASTRDTEFNSPLHF. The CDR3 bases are TGTGCCAGCACCAGGGACACCGAGTTTAATTCACCCCTCCACTTT. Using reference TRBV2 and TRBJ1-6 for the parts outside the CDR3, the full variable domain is EPEVTQTPSHQVTQMGQEVILRCVPISNHLYFYWYRQILGQKVEFLVSFYNNEISEKSEIFDDQFSVERPDGSNFTLKIRSTKLEDSAMYFCASTRDTEFNSPLHFGNGTRLTVT.

For the CDR3, the DNA is TGTGCCAGCAGCCAAGATTTGGGACAATTGAACACCGGGGAGCTGTTTTTT. Protein sequence: CASSQDLGQLNTGELFF. This chain links TRBV4-2 with TRBJ2-2; the D gene is possibly TRBD1 (6 bases). The CDR3 extends over 17 amino acids. Trimming shortened V by 0 bases and J by 1 base, and 12 bases separated the two germline ends. The germline V gene has CDR1 LGHNA and CDR2 YNFKEQ.

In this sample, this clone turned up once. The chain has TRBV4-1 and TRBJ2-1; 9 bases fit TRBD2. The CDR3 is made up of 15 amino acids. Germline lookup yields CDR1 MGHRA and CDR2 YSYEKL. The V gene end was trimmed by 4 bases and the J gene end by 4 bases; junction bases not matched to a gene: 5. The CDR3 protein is CASSRIAGEYNEQFF. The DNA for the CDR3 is TGCGCCAGCAGCCGAATAGCGGGGGAATACAATGAGCAGTTCTTC.

The CDR3 sequence is CASSFIAGGRRRFF. CDR3 coding DNA: TGTGCCAGCAGCTTCATAGCGGGGGGGAGGCGTAGATTCTTC. This chain uses TRBV11-1 with TRBJ2-1; TRBD2 matches at 11 bases. CDR3 size: 14 residues. V dropped 3 bases and J dropped 16; count of bases not matched to a gene: 11. Germline V gene sequence: CDR1 SGHAT, CDR2 FQDESV (reference sequence).

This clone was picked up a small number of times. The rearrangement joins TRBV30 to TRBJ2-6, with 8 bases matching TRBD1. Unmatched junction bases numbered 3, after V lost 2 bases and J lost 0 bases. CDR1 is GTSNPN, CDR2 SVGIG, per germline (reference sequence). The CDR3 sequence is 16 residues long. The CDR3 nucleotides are TGTGCCTGGAGTAGGGACAGGAACTCTGGGGCCAACGTCCTGACTTTC. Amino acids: CAWSRDRNSGANVLTF. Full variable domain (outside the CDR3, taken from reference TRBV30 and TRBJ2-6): SQTIHQWPATLVQPVGSPLSLECTVEGTSNPNLYWYRQAAGRGLQLLFYSVGIGQISSEVPQNLSASRPQDRQFILSSKKLLLSDSGFYLCAWSRDRNSGANVLTFGAGSRLTVL.

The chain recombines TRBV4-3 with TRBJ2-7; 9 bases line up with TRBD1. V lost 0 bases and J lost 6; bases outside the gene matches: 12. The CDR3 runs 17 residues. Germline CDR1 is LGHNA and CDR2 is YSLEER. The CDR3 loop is CASSQEKRGTGIGEQYF. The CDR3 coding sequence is TGCGCCAGCAGCCAAGAAAAGAGGGGGACAGGGATAGGCGAGCAGTACTTC.

CDR3 region: CASSIKGNTDTQYF. The CDR3 DNA reads TGTGCCAGTAGTATTAAGGGGAATACAGATACGCAGTATTTT. The chain has TRBV19 and TRBJ2-3, with a weak D call TRBD1 (5 bases). The CDR3 has 14 amino acids. Trimming took off 3 bases at V and 3 bases at J, with 10 bases between the two ends. Germline-derived CDR1 and CDR2 are LNHDA and SQIVND (reference sequence).

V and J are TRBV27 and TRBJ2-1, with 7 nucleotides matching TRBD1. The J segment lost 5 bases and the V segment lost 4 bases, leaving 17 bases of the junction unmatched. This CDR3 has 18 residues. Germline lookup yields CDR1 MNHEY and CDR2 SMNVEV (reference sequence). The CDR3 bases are TGTGCCAGCAGTTCGACCAGGGGGAGTAGGGAGCGCCACAATGAGCAGTTCTTC. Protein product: CASSSTRGSRERHNEQFF.

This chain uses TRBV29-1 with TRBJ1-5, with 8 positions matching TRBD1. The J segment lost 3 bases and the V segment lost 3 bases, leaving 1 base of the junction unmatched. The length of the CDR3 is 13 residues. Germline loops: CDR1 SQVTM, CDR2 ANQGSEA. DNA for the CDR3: TGCAGCGTTGACCAGGGGGCCAATCAGCCCCAGCATTTT. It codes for CSVDQGANQPQHF.

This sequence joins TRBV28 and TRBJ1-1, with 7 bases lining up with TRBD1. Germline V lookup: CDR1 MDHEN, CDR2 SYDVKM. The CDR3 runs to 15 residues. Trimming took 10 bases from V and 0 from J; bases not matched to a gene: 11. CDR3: CATSPNRGLNTEAFF. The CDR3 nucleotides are TGTGCCACCTCACCAAACAGGGGACTGAACACTGAAGCTTTCTTT.

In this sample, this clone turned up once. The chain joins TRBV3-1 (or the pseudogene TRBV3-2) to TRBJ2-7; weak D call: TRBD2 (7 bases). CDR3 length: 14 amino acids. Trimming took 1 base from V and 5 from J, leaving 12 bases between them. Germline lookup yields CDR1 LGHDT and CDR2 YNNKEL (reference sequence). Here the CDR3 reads CASSQGEGVNEQYF. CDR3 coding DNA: TGTGCCAGCAGCCAAGGGGAGGGGGTCAACGAGCAGTACTTC.

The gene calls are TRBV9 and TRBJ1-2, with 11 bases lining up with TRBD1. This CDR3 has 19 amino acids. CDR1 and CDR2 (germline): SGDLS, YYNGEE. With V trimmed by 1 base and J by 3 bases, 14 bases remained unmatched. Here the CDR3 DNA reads TGTGCCAGCAGCGTACAGTGGTGGACAGGGGGCTGGGAGGACTATGGCTACACCTTC. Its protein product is CASSVQWWTGGWEDYGYTF.